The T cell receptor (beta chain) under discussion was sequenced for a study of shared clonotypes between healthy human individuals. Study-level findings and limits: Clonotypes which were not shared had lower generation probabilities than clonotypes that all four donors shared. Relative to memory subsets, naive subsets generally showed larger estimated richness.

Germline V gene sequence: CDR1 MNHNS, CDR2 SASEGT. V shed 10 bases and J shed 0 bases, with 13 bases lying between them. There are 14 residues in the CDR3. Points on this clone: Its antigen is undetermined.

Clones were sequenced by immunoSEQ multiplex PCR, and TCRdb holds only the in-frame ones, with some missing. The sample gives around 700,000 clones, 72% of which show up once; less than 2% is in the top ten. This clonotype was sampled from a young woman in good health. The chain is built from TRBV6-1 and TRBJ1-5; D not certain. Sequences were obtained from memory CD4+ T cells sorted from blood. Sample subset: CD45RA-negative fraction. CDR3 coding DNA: TGTGCCATCGAAGTACGTTATAGCAATCAGCCCCAGCATTTT. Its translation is CAIEVRYSNQPQHF.